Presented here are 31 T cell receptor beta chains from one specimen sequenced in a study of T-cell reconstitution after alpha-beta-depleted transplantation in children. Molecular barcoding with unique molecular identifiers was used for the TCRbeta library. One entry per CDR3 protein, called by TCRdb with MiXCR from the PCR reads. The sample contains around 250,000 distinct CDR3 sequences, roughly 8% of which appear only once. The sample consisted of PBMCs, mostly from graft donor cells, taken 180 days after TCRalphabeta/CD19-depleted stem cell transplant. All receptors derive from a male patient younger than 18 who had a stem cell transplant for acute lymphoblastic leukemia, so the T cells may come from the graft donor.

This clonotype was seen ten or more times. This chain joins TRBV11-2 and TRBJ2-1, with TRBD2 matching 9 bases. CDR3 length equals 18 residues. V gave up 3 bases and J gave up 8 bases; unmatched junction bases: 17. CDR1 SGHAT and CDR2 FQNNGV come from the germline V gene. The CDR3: CASSLPLGRGGRLDEQFF. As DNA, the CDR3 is TGTGCCAGCAGCTTGCCCCTTGGGCGGGGGGGCCGACTAGATGAGCAGTTCTTC.

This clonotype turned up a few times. The CDR3 is CSATSNPQGTDRLRGQPQHF. The CDR3, as DNA: TGCAGTGCTACATCAAACCCCCAGGGGACAGATCGTCTAAGGGGTCAGCCCCAGCATTTT. This chain joins TRBV20-1 and TRBJ1-5; 7 positions match TRBD1. Unmatched junction bases numbered 27, after V lost 4 bases and J lost 6 bases. This CDR3 comprises 20 residues. The germline CDR1 and CDR2 sequences are DFQATT and SNEGSKA (reference sequence).

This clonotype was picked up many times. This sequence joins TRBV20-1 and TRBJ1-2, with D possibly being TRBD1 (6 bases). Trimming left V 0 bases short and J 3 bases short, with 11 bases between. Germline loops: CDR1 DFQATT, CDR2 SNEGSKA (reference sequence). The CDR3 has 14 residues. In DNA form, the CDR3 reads TGCAGTGCTAGAGAGGGGGCCTCATACTATGGCTACACCTTC. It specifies CSAREGASYYGYTF.

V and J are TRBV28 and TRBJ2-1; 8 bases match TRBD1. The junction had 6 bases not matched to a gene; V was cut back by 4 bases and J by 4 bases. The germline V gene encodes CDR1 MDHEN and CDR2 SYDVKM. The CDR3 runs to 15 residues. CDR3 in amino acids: CASSYGQGRYNEQFF. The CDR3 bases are TGTGCCAGCAGTTACGGACAGGGAAGGTACAATGAGCAGTTCTTC.

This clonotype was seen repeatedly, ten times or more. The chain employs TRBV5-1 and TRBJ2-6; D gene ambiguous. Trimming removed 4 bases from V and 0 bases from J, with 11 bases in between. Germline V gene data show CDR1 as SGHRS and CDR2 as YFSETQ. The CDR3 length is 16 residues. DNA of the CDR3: TGCGCCAGCAGCCTGGGCGGATTCTCTGGGGCCAACGTCCTGACTTTC. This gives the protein CASSLGGFSGANVLTF.

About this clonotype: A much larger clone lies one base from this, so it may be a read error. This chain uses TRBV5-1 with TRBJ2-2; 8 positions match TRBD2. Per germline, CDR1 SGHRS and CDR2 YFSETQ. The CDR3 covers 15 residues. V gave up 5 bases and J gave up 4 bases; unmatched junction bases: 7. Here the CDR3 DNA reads TGCGCCAGCAGGTTAGAGACTAGCGTCACCGGGGAGCTGTTTTTT. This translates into CASRLETSVTGELFF.

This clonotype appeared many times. The CDR3 loop reads CASSWPGLAATDTQYF. Written as DNA, the CDR3 is TGTGCCAGCAGTTGGCCGGGACTAGCGGCCACAGATACGCAGTATTTT. The chain employs TRBV12-3 or TRBV12-4 and TRBJ2-3; 11 bases line up with TRBD2. Losses at the gene ends were 4 bases for V and 2 bases for J; bases not matched to a gene: 5. The CDR3 consists of 16 residues.

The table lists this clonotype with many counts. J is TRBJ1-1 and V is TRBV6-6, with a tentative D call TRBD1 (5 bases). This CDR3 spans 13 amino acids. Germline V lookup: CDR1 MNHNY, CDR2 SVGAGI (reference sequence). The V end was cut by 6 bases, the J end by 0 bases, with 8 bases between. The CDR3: CASREQVNTEAFF. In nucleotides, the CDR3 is TGTGCCAGCAGAGAACAGGTGAACACTGAAGCTTTCTTT.

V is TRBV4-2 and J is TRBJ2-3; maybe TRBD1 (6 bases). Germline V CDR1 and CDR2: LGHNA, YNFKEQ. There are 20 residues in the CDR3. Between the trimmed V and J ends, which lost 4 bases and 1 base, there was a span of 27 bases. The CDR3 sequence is CASSPREGRQDPIRTDTQYF. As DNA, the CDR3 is TGTGCCAGCAGCCCAAGGGAAGGACGACAGGACCCTATTCGCACAGATACGCAGTATTTT.

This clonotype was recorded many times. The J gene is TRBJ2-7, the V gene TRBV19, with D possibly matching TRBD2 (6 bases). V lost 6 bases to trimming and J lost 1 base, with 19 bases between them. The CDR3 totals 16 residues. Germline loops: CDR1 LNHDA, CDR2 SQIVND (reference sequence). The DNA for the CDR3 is TGTGCCAGTAGCCCTAATTTGGACTACCCTTCCTACGAGCAGTACTTC. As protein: CASSPNLDYPSYEQYF.

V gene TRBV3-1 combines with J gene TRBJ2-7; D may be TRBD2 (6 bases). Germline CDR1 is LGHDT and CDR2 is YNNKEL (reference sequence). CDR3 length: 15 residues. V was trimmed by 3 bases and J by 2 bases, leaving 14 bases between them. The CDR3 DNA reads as TGTGCCAGCAGCCAGGGTTCGCGGGGAACCTACGAGCAGTACTTC. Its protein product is CASSQGSRGTYEQYF.

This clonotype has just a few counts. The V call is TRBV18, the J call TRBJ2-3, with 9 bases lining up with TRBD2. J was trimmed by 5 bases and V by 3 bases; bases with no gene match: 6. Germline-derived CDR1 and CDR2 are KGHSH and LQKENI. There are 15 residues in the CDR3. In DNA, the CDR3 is TGTGCCAGCTCACCCCTAGCGGGGCAGCAAGATACGCAGTATTTT. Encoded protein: CASSPLAGQQDTQYF.

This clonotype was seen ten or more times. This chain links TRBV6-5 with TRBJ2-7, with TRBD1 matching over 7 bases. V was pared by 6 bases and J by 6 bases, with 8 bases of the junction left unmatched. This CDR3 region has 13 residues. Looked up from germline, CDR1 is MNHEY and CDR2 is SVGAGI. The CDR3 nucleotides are TGTGCCAGCAGCCGACAGGGTGTCGGCGAGCAGTACTTC. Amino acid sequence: CASSRQGVGEQYF.

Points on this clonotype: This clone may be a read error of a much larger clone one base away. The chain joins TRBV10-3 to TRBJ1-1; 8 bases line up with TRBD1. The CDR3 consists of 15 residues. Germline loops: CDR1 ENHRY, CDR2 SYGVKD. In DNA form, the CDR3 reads TGTGCCATCAGTGCGACAGGGGCGCTGAACGCTGAAGCTTTCTTT. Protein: CAISATGALNAEAFF.

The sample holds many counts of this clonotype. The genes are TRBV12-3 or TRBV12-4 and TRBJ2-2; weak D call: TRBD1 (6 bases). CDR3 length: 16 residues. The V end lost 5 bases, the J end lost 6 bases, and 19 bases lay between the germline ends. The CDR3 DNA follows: TGTGCCAGCAGTCAAAGGGTTACAGGGTGGGCCGGGGAGCTGTTTTTT. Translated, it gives CASSQRVTGWAGELFF.

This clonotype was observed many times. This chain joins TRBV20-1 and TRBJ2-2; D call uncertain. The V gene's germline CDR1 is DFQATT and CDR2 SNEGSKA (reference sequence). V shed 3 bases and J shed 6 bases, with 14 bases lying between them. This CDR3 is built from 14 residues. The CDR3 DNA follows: TGCAGTGCTAGCGTAGATCGAGCCTCCGGGGAGCTGTTTTTT. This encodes CSASVDRASGELFF.

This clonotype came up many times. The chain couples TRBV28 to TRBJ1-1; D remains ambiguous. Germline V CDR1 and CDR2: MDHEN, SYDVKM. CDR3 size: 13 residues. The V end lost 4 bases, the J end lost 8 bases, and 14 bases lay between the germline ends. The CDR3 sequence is CASSSSKFREAFF. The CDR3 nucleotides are TGTGCCAGCAGTTCCAGCAAATTCCGCGAAGCTTTCTTT. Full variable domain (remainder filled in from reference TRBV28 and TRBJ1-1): DVKVTQSSRYLVKRTGEKVFLECVQDMDHENMFWYRQDPGLGLRLIYFSYDVKMKEKGDIPEGYSVSREKKERFSLILESASTNQTSMYLCASSSSKFREAFFGQGTRLTVV.

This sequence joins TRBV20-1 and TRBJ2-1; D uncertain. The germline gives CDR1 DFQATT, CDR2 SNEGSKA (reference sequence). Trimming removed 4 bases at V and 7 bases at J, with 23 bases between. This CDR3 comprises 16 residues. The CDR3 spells CSAKTTRPSLGNEQFF. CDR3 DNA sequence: TGCAGTGCTAAAACCACTCGGCCTAGTCTCGGAAATGAGCAGTTCTTC.

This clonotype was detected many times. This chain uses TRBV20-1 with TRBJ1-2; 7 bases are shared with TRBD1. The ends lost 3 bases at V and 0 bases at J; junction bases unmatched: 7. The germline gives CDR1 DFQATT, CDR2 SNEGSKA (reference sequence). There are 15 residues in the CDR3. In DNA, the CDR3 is TGCAGTGCTAGCTCACAGGGGAAAGCTAACTATGGCTACACCTTC. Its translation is CSASSQGKANYGYTF.

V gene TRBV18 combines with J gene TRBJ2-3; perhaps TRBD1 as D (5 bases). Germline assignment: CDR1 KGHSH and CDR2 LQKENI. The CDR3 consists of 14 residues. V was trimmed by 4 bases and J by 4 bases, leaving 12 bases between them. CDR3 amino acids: CASSRAGQPDTQYF. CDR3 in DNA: TGTGCCAGCTCACGGGCAGGGCAGCCAGATACGCAGTATTTT. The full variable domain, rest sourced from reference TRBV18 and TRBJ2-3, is NAGVMQNPRHLVRRRGQEARLRCSPMKGHSHVYWYRQLPEEGLKFMVYLQKENIIDESGMPKERFSAEFPKEGPSILRIQQVVRGDSAAYFCASSRAGQPDTQYFGPGTRLTVL.

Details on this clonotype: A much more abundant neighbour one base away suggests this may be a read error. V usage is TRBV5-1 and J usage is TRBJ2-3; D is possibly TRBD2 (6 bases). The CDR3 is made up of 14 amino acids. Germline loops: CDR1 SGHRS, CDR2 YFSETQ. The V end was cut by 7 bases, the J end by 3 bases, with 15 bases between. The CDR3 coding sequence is TGCGCCAGCCTCTGCGGGGCAAGGACAGATACGCAGTATTTT. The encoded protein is CASLCGARTDTQYF. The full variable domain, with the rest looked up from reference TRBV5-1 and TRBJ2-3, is KAGVTQTPRYLIKTRGQQVTLSCSPISGHRSVSWYQQTPGQGLQFLFEYFSETQRNKGNFPGRFSGRQFSNSRSEMNVSTLELGDSALYLCASLCGARTDTQYFGPGTRLTVL.

Here the CDR3 reads CSVPGTTPREQYF. The CDR3 coding sequence is TGCAGCGTGCCGGGCACAACCCCTCGCGAGCAGTACTTC. The chain recombines TRBV29-1 with TRBJ2-7, with D unclear. The CDR3 is made up of 13 amino acids. Germline V lookup: CDR1 SQVTM, CDR2 ANQGSEA. V lost 6 bases and J 6 bases, leaving 18 bases between the germline ends.

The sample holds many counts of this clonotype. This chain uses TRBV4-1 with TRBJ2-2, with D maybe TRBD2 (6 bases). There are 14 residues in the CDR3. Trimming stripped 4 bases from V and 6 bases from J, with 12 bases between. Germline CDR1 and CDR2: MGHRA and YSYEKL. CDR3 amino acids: CASSRDPGAGELFF. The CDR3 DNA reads TGCGCCAGCAGCCGCGACCCGGGGGCCGGGGAGCTGTTTTTT.

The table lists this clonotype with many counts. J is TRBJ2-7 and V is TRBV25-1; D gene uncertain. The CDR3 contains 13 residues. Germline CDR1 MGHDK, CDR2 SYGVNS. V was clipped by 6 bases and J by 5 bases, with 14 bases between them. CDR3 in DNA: TGTGCCAGCAGGTCGACATGGATGAACGAGCAGTACTTC. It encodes CASRSTWMNEQYF.

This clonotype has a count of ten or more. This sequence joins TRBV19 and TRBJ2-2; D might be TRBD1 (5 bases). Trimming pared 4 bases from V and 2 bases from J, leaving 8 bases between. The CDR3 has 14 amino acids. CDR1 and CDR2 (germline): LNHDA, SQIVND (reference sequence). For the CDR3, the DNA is TGTGCCAGTAGTACCAGGGATAACACCGGGGAGCTGTTTTTT. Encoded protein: CASSTRDNTGELFF.

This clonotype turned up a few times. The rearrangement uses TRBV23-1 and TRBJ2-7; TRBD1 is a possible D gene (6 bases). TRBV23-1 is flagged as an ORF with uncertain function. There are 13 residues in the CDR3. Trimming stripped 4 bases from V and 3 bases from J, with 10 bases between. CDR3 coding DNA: TGCGCCAGCAGTCTGCCAGGGGACTACGAGCAGTACTTC. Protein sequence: CASSLPGDYEQYF.

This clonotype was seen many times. CDR3 DNA: TGTGCCATCAGTGATGTCCCCCCCGGGACTACGGATACGCAGTATTTT. Translation: CAISDVPPGTTDTQYF. V is TRBV10-3 and J is TRBJ2-3, with TRBD2 matching 7 bases. V trimming: 3 bases; J trimming: 6 bases; junction bases outside the gene matches: 12. Germline assignment: CDR1 ENHRY and CDR2 SYGVKD. CDR3 size: 16 residues.

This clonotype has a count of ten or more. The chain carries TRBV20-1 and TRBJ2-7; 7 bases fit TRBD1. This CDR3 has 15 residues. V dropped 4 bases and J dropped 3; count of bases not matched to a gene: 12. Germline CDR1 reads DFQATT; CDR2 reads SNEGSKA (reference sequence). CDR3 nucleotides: TGCAGTGCTAACAGACAGGGAAACACCTTCTACGAGCAGTACTTC. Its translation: CSANRQGNTFYEQYF.

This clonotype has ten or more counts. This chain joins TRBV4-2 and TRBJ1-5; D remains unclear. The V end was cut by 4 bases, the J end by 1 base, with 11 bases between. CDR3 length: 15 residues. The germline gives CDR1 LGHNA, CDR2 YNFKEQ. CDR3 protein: CASSPDTLSNQPQHF. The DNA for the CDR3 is TGTGCCAGCAGCCCCGACACCCTGAGCAATCAGCCCCAGCATTTT.

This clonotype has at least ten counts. The CDR3 nucleotides read TGTGCCACCATGGAGGGGGTTTACACTGAAGCTTTCTTT. It codes for CATMEGVYTEAFF. The J gene is TRBJ1-1, the V gene TRBV28; the D gene is possibly TRBD1 (6 bases). The CDR3 covers 13 residues. V was trimmed by 10 bases and J by 3 bases, leaving 15 bases between them. Germline V gene sequence: CDR1 MDHEN, CDR2 SYDVKM.

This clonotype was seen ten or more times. Written as DNA, the CDR3 is TGCAGCGTTGAAGCCTACAGTGACAACTATGGCTACACCTTC. Its protein is CSVEAYSDNYGYTF. The rearrangement links TRBV29-1 to TRBJ1-2, with D uncertain. This CDR3 has 14 amino acids. The V end was cut by 1 base, the J end by 2 bases, with 11 bases between. Germline CDR1 reads SQVTM; CDR2 reads ANQGSEA.